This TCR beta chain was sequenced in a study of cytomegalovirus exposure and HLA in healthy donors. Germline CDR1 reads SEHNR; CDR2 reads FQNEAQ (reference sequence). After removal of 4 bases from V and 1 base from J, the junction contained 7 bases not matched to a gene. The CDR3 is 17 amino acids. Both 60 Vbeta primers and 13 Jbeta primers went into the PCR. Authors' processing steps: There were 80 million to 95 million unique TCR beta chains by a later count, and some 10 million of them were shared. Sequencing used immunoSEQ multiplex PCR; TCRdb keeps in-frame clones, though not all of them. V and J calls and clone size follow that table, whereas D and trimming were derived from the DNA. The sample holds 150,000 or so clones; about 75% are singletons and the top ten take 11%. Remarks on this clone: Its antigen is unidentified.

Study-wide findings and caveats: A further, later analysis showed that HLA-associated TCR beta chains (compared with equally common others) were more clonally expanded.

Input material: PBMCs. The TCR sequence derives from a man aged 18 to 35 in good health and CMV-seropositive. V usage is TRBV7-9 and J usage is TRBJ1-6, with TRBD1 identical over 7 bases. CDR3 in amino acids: CASSSETGRSYNSPLHF. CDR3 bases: TGTGCCAGCAGCTCCGAGACAGGGAGATCCTATAATTCACCCCTCCACTTT.